A single sample gave rise to the 20 T cell receptor beta chains below, sequenced in a study of blood T cell repertoires in COVID-19. Assay: immunoSEQ multiplex PCR; the TCRdb copy retains only in-frame clones and omits some. The data hold roughly 240,000 clones, with about 80% observed a single time. The sequenced material came from PBMCs or T cells enriched from blood (not recorded which). Receptors originate from a woman between 35 and 50 years old who had been exposed to COVID-19.

This rearrangement joins TRBV7-8 to TRBJ1-6; no clear D. The CDR3 runs 15 residues. V was pared by 1 base and J by 7 bases, with 11 bases between. CDR1 is SGHVS, CDR2 FQNEAQ, per germline. The CDR3 DNA is TGTGCCAGCAGCTTAGGGGCAGGAACCAATTCACCCCTCCACTTT. This gives the protein CASSLGAGTNSPLHF. Based on the CDR3 plus reference TRBV7-8 and TRBJ1-6, the full variable domain is GAGVSQSPRYKVAKRGQDVALRCDPISGHVSLFWYQQALGQGPEFLTYFQNEAQLDKSGLPSDRFFAERPEGSVSTLKIQRTQQEDSAVYLCASSLGAGTNSPLHFGNGTRLTVT.

The chain has TRBV3-1 (or the pseudogene TRBV3-2) and TRBJ2-3; 7 bases agree with TRBD2. The CDR3 loop spans 13 amino acids. Germline V CDR1 and CDR2: LGHDT, YNNKEL (reference sequence). J was trimmed by 6 bases and V by 4 bases; bases with no gene match: 4. CDR3 protein: CASSLRGDDTQYF. DNA of the CDR3: TGTGCCAGCAGCCTCCGGGGGGACGATACGCAGTATTTT.

The genes are TRBV10-3 and TRBJ2-1; the match to TRBD2 covers 8 bases. The CDR3 totals 14 residues. The J segment lost 6 bases and the V segment lost 4 bases, leaving 5 bases of the junction unmatched. The germline gives CDR1 ENHRY, CDR2 SYGVKD. The CDR3 nucleotides are TGTGCCATCAGTGTTTCGGGGGGGCCCAATGAGCAGTTCTTC. It is translated as CAISVSGGPNEQFF.

This chain connects TRBV10-3 to TRBJ1-5; D is ambiguous. The CDR3 length is 14 residues. CDR1 and CDR2 from the germline V gene are ENHRY and SYGVKD. V was cut by 2 bases and J by 6 bases, with 11 bases left in between. CDR3 DNA: TGTGCCATCAGTGAGGGCAGAGGAGTTCAGCCCCAGCATTTT. Translation gives CAISEGRGVQPQHF.

V gene TRBV27 combines with J gene TRBJ2-6, with 8 bases aligning to TRBD1. The length of the CDR3 is 21 residues. V dropped 2 bases and J dropped 1; count of bases not matched to a gene: 16. The germline gives CDR1 MNHEY, CDR2 SMNVEV (reference sequence). The CDR3 protein is CASSLTPYRDRNPSGANVLTF. CDR3 nucleotide sequence: TGTGCCAGCAGTTTAACTCCATACCGGGACAGGAATCCGTCTGGGGCCAACGTCCTGACTTTC.

The chain has TRBV11-3 and TRBJ2-7; TRBD2 aligns across 7 bases. Germline loops: CDR1 SGHNT, CDR2 YENEEA. V gave up 5 bases and J gave up 6 bases; unmatched junction bases: 7. The CDR3 consists of 13 residues. DNA for the CDR3: TGTGCCAGCAGCCCCATGGGGGGGAGCGAGCAGTACTTC. This translates into CASSPMGGSEQYF.

This sequence joins TRBV19 and TRBJ1-5; D might be TRBD1 (6 bases). V gave up 1 base and J gave up 7 bases, with 14 bases separating them. Germline CDR1 LNHDA, CDR2 SQIVND (reference sequence). The CDR3 runs 15 residues. Written as DNA, the CDR3 is TGTGCCAGTAGTATAGTTGCAGGGGAAGGCCAGCCCCAGCATTTT. Translated: CASSIVAGEGQPQHF.

This chain uses TRBV12-5 with TRBJ2-7; maybe TRBD2 (5 bases). Trimming pared 4 bases from V and 3 bases from J, leaving 7 bases between. The germline CDR1 and CDR2 sequences are LGHNT and FRNRAP. CDR3 length equals 12 residues. CDR3 loop: CASGSSIYEQYF. The CDR3 nucleotides read TGTGCTAGTGGTTCTAGCATCTACGAGCAGTACTTC. The full variable domain, rest sourced from reference TRBV12-5 and TRBJ2-7, is DARVTQTPRHKVTEMGQEVTMRCQPILGHNTVFWYRQTMMQGLELLAYFRNRAPLDDSGMPKDRFSAEMPDATLATLKIQPSEPRDSAVYFCASGSSIYEQYFGPGTRLTVT.

This sequence joins TRBV10-3 and TRBJ1-5; weak D call: TRBD1 (6 bases). This CDR3 spans 12 amino acids. Germline V CDR1 and CDR2: ENHRY, SYGVKD. V gave up 9 bases and J gave up 7 bases, with 13 bases separating them. The CDR3 DNA reads as TGTGCCATTTCGACAGGCACCCAGCCCCAGCATTTT. Its translation: CAISTGTQPQHF.

The gene calls are TRBV9 and TRBJ1-2; D perhaps matches TRBD1 (5 bases). The germline V gene has CDR1 SGDLS and CDR2 YYNGEE. This CDR3 is built from 13 residues. V lost 0 bases, J lost 7 bases, and 10 bases lay in between. For the CDR3, the DNA is TGTGCCAGCAGCGTAGGCCGCGGGGCTGGCTACACCTTC. Amino acid sequence: CASSVGRGAGYTF.

The chain links TRBV7-9 to TRBJ2-1; 15 bases line up with TRBD2. After removal of 1 base from V and 9 bases from J, the junction contained 4 bases not matched to a gene. The CDR3 runs to 16 residues. Germline CDR1 and CDR2: SEHNR and FQNEAQ (reference sequence). The CDR3 here is CASSLGGTSGGSEQFF. As DNA, the CDR3 is TGTGCCAGCAGCTTAGGCGGGACTAGCGGGGGGAGTGAGCAGTTCTTC.

The rearrangement links TRBV12-3 or TRBV12-4 to TRBJ2-5; D uncertain. There are 13 residues in the CDR3. The V gene lost 1 base and the J gene lost 5 bases, with 8 bases spanning the gap. CDR3 nucleotide sequence: TGTGCCAGCAGTTTAGTAGCTAGGGAGACCCAGTACTTC. Protein: CASSLVARETQYF.

The CDR3, as DNA: TGCGCCAGCAGCTTGGTAGCCCCTCTAGCGGGGGGCCTCTACGAGCAGTACTTC. This codes for CASSLVAPLAGGLYEQYF. The V and J genes are TRBV5-1 and TRBJ2-7, with 11 nucleotides matching TRBD2. CDR1 and CDR2 (germline): SGHRS, YFSETQ. The CDR3 runs to 18 residues. The trim removed 0 bases at V and 3 bases at J, leaving 11 bases unmatched.

This clone was seen a single time. The chain links TRBV4-2 to TRBJ1-5, with 9 bases that match TRBD1. The ends lost 3 bases at V and 5 bases at J; junction bases unmatched: 5. The CDR3 length is 15 residues. Germline V gene data show CDR1 as LGHNA and CDR2 as YNFKEQ. The CDR3 DNA is TGTGCCAGCAGCCACAACAGGGGGCAATATCAGCCCCAGCATTTT. This codes for CASSHNRGQYQPQHF.

The J gene is TRBJ1-1, the V gene TRBV18, with TRBD1 matching over 10 bases. This CDR3 contains 15 residues. After removal of 2 bases from V and 7 bases from J, the junction contained 7 bases not matched to a gene. CDR1 and CDR2 (germline): KGHSH, LQKENI. The CDR3 here is CASSPTDRGFDEAFF. The CDR3 region has the DNA TGTGCCAGCTCACCAACGGACAGGGGGTTTGATGAAGCTTTCTTT.

The chain couples TRBV12-3 or TRBV12-4 to TRBJ1-1, with D uncertain. V was pared by 2 bases and J by 4 bases, with 8 bases between. CDR3 length: 13 residues. The chain's CDR3 is CASSLMVGTEAFF. CDR3 coding DNA: TGTGCCAGCAGTTTAATGGTCGGCACTGAAGCTTTCTTT.

This chain connects TRBV28 to TRBJ1-2; TRBD1 aligns across 9 bases. CDR1 is MDHEN and CDR2 is SYDVKM in the germline V gene. The CDR3 spans 14 residues. V trimming: 10 bases; J trimming: 8 bases; junction bases outside the gene matches: 14. CDR3 coding DNA: TGTGCCATCTCGAAGGACAGGGGAATGGGCGGCTACACCTTC. It codes for CAISKDRGMGGYTF.

The chain couples TRBV11-2 to TRBJ1-2; D uncertain. The V gene lost 4 bases and the J gene lost 8 bases, with 11 bases spanning the gap. The CDR3 contains 12 residues. Germline V CDR1 and CDR2: SGHAT, FQNNGV. The CDR3 sequence is CASSSTAGGYTF. The CDR3 DNA reads TGTGCCAGCAGCTCTACGGCCGGGGGCTACACCTTC.

This chain connects TRBV5-1 to TRBJ2-7; 8 bases line up with TRBD1. The germline gives CDR1 SGHRS, CDR2 YFSETQ. CDR3 size: 13 residues. The trim removed 2 bases at V and 7 bases at J, leaving 5 bases unmatched. The CDR3 loop is CASSFRQGNEQYF. The CDR3 DNA reads as TGCGCCAGCAGCTTCCGACAGGGGAATGAGCAGTACTTC.

This clone showed up just once. The chain is built from TRBV11-2 and TRBJ2-7, with 7 bases lining up with TRBD2. CDR3 length: 14 amino acids. Germline loops: CDR1 SGHAT, CDR2 FQNNGV. The V segment lost 3 bases and the J segment 2 bases; nucleotides outside the gene matches: 4. The CDR3 loop reads CASSFSGPPYEQYF. The CDR3 DNA reads TGTGCCAGCAGCTTTAGCGGGCCACCCTACGAGCAGTACTTC.